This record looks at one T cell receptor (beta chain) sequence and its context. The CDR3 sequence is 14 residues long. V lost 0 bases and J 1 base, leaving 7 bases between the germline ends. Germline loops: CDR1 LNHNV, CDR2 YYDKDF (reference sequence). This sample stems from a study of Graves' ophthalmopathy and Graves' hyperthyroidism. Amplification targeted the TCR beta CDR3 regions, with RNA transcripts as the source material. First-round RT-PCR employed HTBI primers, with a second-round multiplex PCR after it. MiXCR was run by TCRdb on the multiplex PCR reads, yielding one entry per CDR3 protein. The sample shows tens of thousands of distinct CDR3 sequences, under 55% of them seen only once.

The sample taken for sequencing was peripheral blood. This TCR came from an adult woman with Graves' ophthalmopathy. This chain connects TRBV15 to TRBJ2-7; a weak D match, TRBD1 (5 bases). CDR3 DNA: TGTGCCACCAGCAGAGACAGGGTTTCCTACGAGCAGTACTTC. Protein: CATSRDRVSYEQYF.